This T cell receptor beta chain stems from a study of cytomegalovirus exposure and HLA in healthy donors. Study-level findings and limits: Among TCR sequences, most were rare, though some public TCRs appeared in many donors. No immune exposure information besides CMV serostatus was available. In an earlier analysis, productive rearrangement rates for most beta V segments clustered near 87% or 30%. Association with HLA alleles at 0.05 false discovery rate was found for 16,951 TCR beta sequences in a later analysis.

PCR amplification relied on 60 Vbeta primers (plus 13 Jbeta primers). The assay was immunoSEQ multiplex PCR, and TCRdb's table has in-frame clones only and misses some. The repertoire holds around 120,000 clones, with roughly 77% as singletons. The CDR3 has 15 residues. Unmatched junction bases numbered 10, after V lost 7 bases and J lost 7 bases. Germline loops: CDR1 SNHLY, CDR2 FYNNEI. There are a few counts of this clone. Its antigen is not identified. The chain couples TRBV2 to TRBJ1-5; 10 bases are a match to TRBD1. This sequence was found in a man between 18 and 29 years old in good health and CMV-seronegative. Sequenced: PBMCs. The CDR3 nucleotides are TGTGCCAGCACCTCCCCCGGGGACAGGGGACAGCCCCAGCATTTT. Protein product: CASTSPGDRGQPQHF.